This passage covers 26 T cell receptor beta chains from one sample sequenced in a study of T cell clonality in common variable immunodeficiency. Sequencing used immunoSEQ multiplex PCR; TCRdb keeps in-frame clones, though not all of them. The sample has about 45,000 clones, none seen only once; the top ten hold roughly 10%. The specimen sequenced was peripheral blood mononuclear cells. These receptor sequences come from a person aged 18 to 75 in good health.

This clone was seen many times. The read falls 3 residues short of the CDR3 end, and the missing part is taken from the germline J gene. The chain carries TRBV20-1 and TRBJ1-1, with TRBD1 identical over 8 bases. CDR3 size: 13 residues. Per germline, CDR1 DFQATT and CDR2 SNEGSKA (reference sequence). With V trimmed by 6 bases and J by 3 bases, 6 bases remained unmatched. Partial CDR3 DNA: TGCAGTGCGCGGACAGGGACTTACACTGAA. Residues: CSARTGTYTE. The full CDR3 reads CSARTGTYTEAFF.

This clone has at least ten counts. The observed sequence ends 3 residues before the CDR3 terminus, with the missing tail filled in from the germline J gene. This rearrangement joins TRBV30 to TRBJ2-7; 9 bases line up with TRBD1. CDR3 length equals 12 residues. The germline V gene has CDR1 GTSNPN and CDR2 SVGIG (reference sequence). V was clipped by 5 bases and J by 3 bases; unmatched bases: 2. CDR3 DNA, as far as it was read: TGTGCCTGGTCGACAGGGGGCTACGAG. Encoded protein: CAWSTGGYE. The full CDR3 protein reads CAWSTGGYEQYF.

This clone was counted many times. The read finishes 3 residues shy of the CDR3 end, and the germline J gene is used to complete it. The chain employs TRBV28 and TRBJ2-1, with 8 nucleotides matching TRBD2. This CDR3 contains 16 residues. The trim removed 4 bases at V and 7 bases at J, leaving 12 bases unmatched. Germline V gene lookup returns CDR1 MDHEN and CDR2 SYDVKM. CDR3 DNA, as far as it was read: TGTGCCAGCAGTTCTCATACGCGGGGGGCCCTTAATGAG. Residues: CASSSHTRGALNE. The complete CDR3 reads CASSSHTRGALNEQFF.

This clone has a count of ten or more. Its ends do not fully match the called genes, so a read error is possible. CDR3: CASSQEQGLPRTGELFF. The sequenced part of the CDR3 DNA is TGCGCCAGCAGCCAAGAACAGGGGCTCCCGAGGACCGGGGAG. V usage is TRBV4-2 and J usage is TRBJ2-2, with 7 bases identical to TRBD1. The read stops 3 residues short of the end of the CDR3; the missing end is completed from the germline J gene. There are 17 residues in the CDR3. The germline CDR1 and CDR2 sequences are LGHNA and YNFKEQ.

This clone has ten or more counts. The read halts 3 residues ahead of the CDR3 end, with the missing end drawn from the germline J gene. The V call is TRBV20-1, the J call TRBJ2-1, with 7 bases matching TRBD2. Germline lookup yields CDR1 DFQATT and CDR2 SNEGSKA (reference sequence). The CDR3 length is 15 residues. Unmatched junction bases numbered 7, after V lost 0 bases and J lost 5 bases. The covered CDR3 bases are TGCAGTGCTAGAGATGGGGGGAGGGCGGACAATGAG. Amino acids: CSARDGGRADNE. The full CDR3 protein is CSARDGGRADNEQFF.

In its sample, this clone was seen many times. Read sequence stops 3 residues before the CDR3 end, and the germline J gene provides the missing end. The gene calls are TRBV7-3 and TRBJ1-1, with D maybe TRBD1 (5 bases). The CDR3 totals 14 residues. Trimming removed 5 bases from V and 1 base from J, with 11 bases in between. Germline V gene lookup returns CDR1 SGHTA and CDR2 FQGTGA. Incomplete CDR3 DNA: TGTGCCAGCAGCGCCCAGGGAGCGAACACTGAA. Translating gives CASSAQGANTE. The whole CDR3 is CASSAQGANTEAFF.

This clone appeared many times. The read terminates 3 residues before the CDR3 end, so the remaining end is supplied by the germline J gene. This sequence joins TRBV7-9 and TRBJ2-1, with TRBD1 matching over 7 bases. Germline V gene lookup returns CDR1 SEHNR and CDR2 FQNEAQ (reference sequence). The CDR3 runs 12 residues. The V segment lost 9 bases and the J segment 8 bases; nucleotides outside the gene matches: 7. The CDR3 spells CASWDSPDEQFF. The DNA read from the CDR3 is TGTGCCAGTTGGGACAGCCCCGATGAG. Variable domain in full (rest from reference TRBV7-9 and TRBJ2-1): DTGVSQNPRHKITKRGQNVTFRCDPISEHNRLYWYRQTLGQGPEFLTYFQNEAQLEKSRLLSDRFSAERPKGSFSTLEIQRTEQGDSAMYLCASWDSPDEQFFGPGTRLTVL.

Many counts were recorded for this clone. The CDR3 sequence is CASRQTGNRADTEAFF. The part of the CDR3 DNA that was read is TGTGCCAGCAGACAAACAGGGAACAGAGCGGACACTGAA. V gene TRBV14 combines with J gene TRBJ1-1; possibly TRBD1 for D (6 bases). The read stops 3 residues short of the end of the CDR3; the missing end is completed from the germline J gene. CDR1 and CDR2 (germline): SGHDN, FVKESK. Trimming shortened V by 6 bases and J by 3 bases, and 20 bases separated the two germline ends. This CDR3 region has 16 residues.

This clone was found many times. The read terminates 3 residues before the CDR3 end, so the remaining end is supplied by the germline J gene. Within the sample, other DNA sequences also encode this same CDR3. The V call is TRBV5-1, the J call TRBJ1-2; 8 bases match TRBD1. The CDR3 spans 13 residues. Germline CDR1 and CDR2: SGHRS and YFSETQ. CDR3 residues: CASSQRDRGGYTF. The DNA read from the CDR3 is TGCGCCAGCAGCCAAAGAGACAGGGGAGGC.

This clone has a count of ten or more. The junction departs from the called germline gene at one end, perhaps through a read error. The read stops 3 residues short of the end of the CDR3; the missing end is completed from the germline J gene. This chain links TRBV7-2 with TRBJ2-5, with D hard to call. Germline CDR1 SGHTA, CDR2 FQGNSA. This CDR3 comprises 15 residues. The CDR3 sequence is CASMIAVESQGTQYF. The DNA read from the CDR3 is TGTGCCAGCATGATCGCGGTCGAATCACAAGGGACC.

This clone was detected many times. Sequencing ends 3 residues short of the CDR3 end; the germline J gene provides the rest. The rearrangement uses TRBV6-1 and TRBJ2-2, with TRBD1 identical over 9 bases. Germline V gives CDR1 MNHNS, CDR2 SASEGT. The CDR3 has 16 amino acids. J was trimmed by 4 bases and V by 3 bases; bases with no gene match: 6. The DNA read from the CDR3 is TGTGCCAGCAGTGATCCTCCGGGACAGGGCACCGGGGAG. This sequence encodes CASSDPPGQGTGE. In full, the CDR3 is CASSDPPGQGTGELFF.

Many counts were recorded for this clone. From the germline J gene comes the end of the CDR3, since the read stops 3 residues before it. The chain employs TRBV12-3 or TRBV12-4 and TRBJ2-1; TRBD1 matches at 9 bases. There are 14 residues in the CDR3. J gave up 9 bases and V 6 bases, and 9 bases lay outside the gene matches. The part of the CDR3 DNA that was read is TGTGCCAGCAGGGGACAGGGCCCCCTTTTTGAG. Translating it yields CASRGQGPLFE. The CDR3 as a whole reads CASRGQGPLFEQFF.

This clone came up many times. From the germline J gene comes the end of the CDR3, since the read stops 3 residues before it. The chain joins TRBV6-2 or TRBV6-3 to TRBJ1-6; D not certain. CDR1 is MNHEY and CDR2 is SVGEGT in the germline V gene. The CDR3 consists of 15 residues. V was cut by 5 bases and J by 8 bases, with 16 bases left in between. The CDR3 sequence is CASSEITIGDSPLHF. CDR3 DNA, as far as it was read: TGTGCCAGCAGTGAGATAACTATCGGAGATTCACCC.

This clone came up many times. The CDR3 is cut off 3 residues early in the read; its end comes from the germline J gene. The chain has TRBV5-4 and TRBJ1-1; possibly TRBD1 for D (6 bases). Germline V gene data show CDR1 as SGHNT and CDR2 as YYREEE (reference sequence). V was shortened by 4 bases and J by 0 bases, with 10 bases between the two germline ends. This CDR3 is 14 amino acids long. The CDR3: CASSPDRLNTEAFF. The CDR3 bases that were read are TGTGCCAGCAGCCCAGACAGGTTGAACACTGAA.

This clone was seen at least ten times. The read ends 3 residues early relative to the CDR3; the germline J gene fills the gap. J is TRBJ2-3 and V is TRBV20-1; D is unresolved. The CDR3 runs to 13 residues. Trimming cost V 8 bases and J 3 bases, with 15 bases left between them. CDR1 DFQATT and CDR2 SNEGSKA come from the germline V gene (reference sequence). The DNA read from the CDR3 is TGCAGTCCGAGGTCAGGTACTACAGATACG. Protein: CSPRSGTTDT. The full CDR3 reads CSPRSGTTDTQYF.

The sample holds many counts of this clone. With the read ending 3 residues before the CDR3 end, the germline J gene is used to fill in that end. The chain links TRBV4-1 to TRBJ1-5; TRBD1 might be the D (5 bases). The germline gives CDR1 MGHRA, CDR2 YSYEKL. CDR3 length equals 17 residues. Trimming removed 1 base from V and 2 bases from J, with 15 bases in between. The chain's CDR3 is CASSQGPRGNGNQPQHF. The DNA read from the CDR3 is TGCGCCAGCAGCCAAGGCCCACGGGGGAATGGCAATCAGCCC.

This clone was counted a few times. The read halts 3 residues ahead of the CDR3 end, with the missing end drawn from the germline J gene. The chain is built from TRBV7-2 and TRBJ2-1, with 9 bases aligning to TRBD2. The CDR3 has 18 residues. The germline CDR1 and CDR2 sequences are SGHTA and FQGNSA. Trimming took 0 bases from V and 0 from J; bases not matched to a gene: 6. Partial CDR3 DNA: TGTGCCAGCAGCTTAGCCCGAAGCGGGGGGAGCTCCTACAATGAG. Residues: CASSLARSGGSSYNE. The complete CDR3 reads CASSLARSGGSSYNEQFF.

At least ten counts were recorded for this clone. The sequenced fragment ends 3 residues before the CDR3 boundary, so the rest is inferred from the germline J gene. The chain joins TRBV11-2 to TRBJ2-3; tentatively, D is TRBD2 (6 bases). Trimming took off 2 bases at V and 6 bases at J, with 15 bases between the two ends. The CDR3 is 15 residues long. Germline assignment: CDR1 SGHAT and CDR2 FQNNGV. The CDR3 region is CASSLRARGKDTQYF. Incomplete CDR3 DNA: TGTGCCAGCAGCTTAAGGGCACGGGGGAAGGATACG. Using reference TRBV11-2 and TRBJ2-3 for the parts outside the CDR3, the full variable domain is EAGVAQSPRYKIIEKRQSVAFWCNPISGHATLYWYQQILGQGPKLLIQFQNNGVVDDSQLPKDRFSAERLKGVDSTLKIQPAKLEDSAVYLCASSLRARGKDTQYFGPGTRLTVL.

This clone was seen at least ten times. The read ends 3 residues early relative to the CDR3; the germline J gene fills the gap. The chain carries TRBV13 and TRBJ1-3; D remains ambiguous. The CDR3 has 14 residues. Trimming took 2 bases from V and 1 from J, leaving 6 bases between them. Germline values: CDR1 PRHDT, CDR2 FYEKMQ (reference sequence). CDR3 amino acids: CASSLFSSGNTIYF. The CDR3 bases that were read are TGTGCCAGCAGCTTATTTTCTTCTGGAAACACC.

This clone was observed at least ten times. The CDR3 is CASSLMGQGQETQYF. CDR3 DNA, as far as it was read: TGCGCCAGCAGCTTGATGGGACAGGGGCAAGAGACC. J is TRBJ2-5 and V is TRBV5-1, with 10 bases matching TRBD1. The read terminates 3 residues before the CDR3 end, so the remaining end is supplied by the germline J gene. This CDR3 contains 15 residues. With 1 base clipped from V and 2 bases from J, the junction kept 2 bases outside the gene matches. CDR1 SGHRS and CDR2 YFSETQ come from the germline V gene.

The table lists this clone with many counts. The CDR3 end lies 3 residues beyond the end of the read and is filled in from the germline J gene. The chain couples TRBV5-6 to TRBJ2-1; TRBD2 matches 7 bases. Per the germline V gene, CDR1 is SGHDT and CDR2 is YYEEEE. The CDR3 runs to 14 residues. The ends lost 5 bases at V and 3 bases at J; junction bases unmatched: 5. The DNA read from the CDR3 is TGTGCCAGCAGTTGGGAGGGGAGCTACAATGAG. Protein product: CASSWEGSYNE. The entire CDR3 sequence reads CASSWEGSYNEQFF.

At least ten counts were recorded for this clone. With the read ending 3 residues before the CDR3 end, the germline J gene is used to fill in that end. The chain is built from TRBV20-1 and TRBJ2-3, with D possibly TRBD1 on 5 matching bases. The V and J ends lost 5 bases and 0 bases respectively, with 12 bases between them. Germline values: CDR1 DFQATT, CDR2 SNEGSKA (reference sequence). The CDR3 is made up of 14 amino acids. The sequenced CDR3 bases are TGCAGTGCTCAATGGCAGGGAAGCACAGATACG. Translated, it gives CSAQWQGSTDT. In full, the CDR3 is CSAQWQGSTDTQYF.

Many counts were recorded for this clone. Additional DNA sequences in this sample encode the identical CDR3. The CDR3 bases that were read are TGTGCCAGCAGCTCCCGGGACAGGGACGAG. The encoded protein is CASSSRDRDE. The entire CDR3 reads CASSSRDRDEQYF. The chain links TRBV7-2 to TRBJ2-7; 9 bases line up with TRBD1. The read is 3 residues too short to cover the CDR3 end, so that end is filled in from the germline J gene. The J segment lost 5 bases and the V segment lost 4 bases, leaving 3 bases of the junction unmatched. This CDR3 spans 13 amino acids. Germline V gene sequence: CDR1 SGHTA, CDR2 FQGNSA.

This clone was counted at least ten times. The CDR3 end falls 3 residues outside the read, so it is completed with the germline J gene. The chain links TRBV2 to TRBJ2-1, with 9 bases matching TRBD1. Germline loops: CDR1 SNHLY, CDR2 FYNNEI. The CDR3 totals 15 residues. V was clipped by 6 bases and J by 4 bases; unmatched bases: 7. CDR3 sequence: CASRLDRGVYNEQFF. The CDR3 bases that were read are TGTGCCAGCAGACTCGACAGGGGGGTATACAATGAG. The whole variable domain, remainder taken from reference TRBV2 and TRBJ2-1, is EPEVTQTPSHQVTQMGQEVILRCVPISNHLYFYWYRQILGQKVEFLVSFYNNEISEKSEIFDDQFSVERPDGSNFTLKIRSTKLEDSAMYFCASRLDRGVYNEQFFGPGTRLTVL.

There are many counts of this clone. The read ends 3 residues early relative to the CDR3; the germline J gene fills the gap. The rearrangement joins TRBV29-1 to TRBJ1-2; D gene uncertain. Germline V gives CDR1 SQVTM, CDR2 ANQGSEA. V was cut by 3 bases and J by 3 bases, with 17 bases left in between. CDR3 size: 15 residues. The CDR3 bases that were read are TGCAGCGTTGATGGGCTCAGAGGAGTTGACTATGGC. Amino acid sequence: CSVDGLRGVDYG. The CDR3 in its entirety is CSVDGLRGVDYGYTF. Full variable domain (remainder filled in from reference TRBV29-1 and TRBJ1-2): SAVISQKPSRDICQRGTSLTIQCQVDSQVTMMFWYRQQPGQSLTLIATANQGSEATYESGFVIDKFPISRPNLTFSTLTVSNMSPEDSSIYLCSVDGLRGVDYGYTFGSGTRLTVV.

This clone is termed medium-sized. The read ends 3 residues shy of where the CDR3 ends; the end is completed using the germline J gene. The chain links TRBV6-1 to TRBJ2-5, with TRBD1 matching over 8 bases. Germline V gene lookup returns CDR1 MNHNS and CDR2 SASEGT. V shed 1 base and J 5 bases; nucleotides not matched to a gene: 3. This CDR3 contains 14 residues. This CDR3 reads CASSEGTGWETQYF. The part of the CDR3 DNA that was read is TGTGCCAGCAGTGAAGGGACAGGGTGGGAGACC.